This section outlines one T cell receptor beta chain sequence together with its context. The sample is drawn from a study of cytomegalovirus exposure and HLA in healthy donors. The CDR3 consists of 15 residues. CDR1 and CDR2 from the germline V gene are MNHNS and SASEGT. Trimming pared 4 bases from V and 3 bases from J, leaving 16 bases between. The PCR ran on 60 Vbeta and 13 Jbeta primers. Assay used: immunoSEQ multiplex PCR; TCRdb lists only in-frame clones, some missing. The sample contains over 150,000 clones, around 79% of which appear only once. The sample comprised PBMCs. The chain joins TRBV6-1 to TRBJ2-7; D is perhaps TRBD1 (6 bases). This sequence was found in a girl aged 10 to 17 in good health and CMV-seropositive. The CDR3 DNA reads TGTGCCAGCAGTGTCATGACTGGACAGAACTACGAGCAGTACTTC. This gives the protein CASSVMTGQNYEQYF.